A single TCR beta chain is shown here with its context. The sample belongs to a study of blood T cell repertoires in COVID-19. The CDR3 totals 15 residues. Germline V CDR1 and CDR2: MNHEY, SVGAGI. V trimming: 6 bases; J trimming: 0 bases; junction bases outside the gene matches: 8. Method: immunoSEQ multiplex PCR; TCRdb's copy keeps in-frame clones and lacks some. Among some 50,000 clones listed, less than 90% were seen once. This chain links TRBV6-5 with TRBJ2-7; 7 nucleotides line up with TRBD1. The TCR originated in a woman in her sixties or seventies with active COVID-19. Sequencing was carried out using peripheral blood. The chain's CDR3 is CASRPGQANSYEQYF. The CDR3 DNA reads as TGTGCCAGCAGACCCGGACAGGCGAACTCCTACGAGCAGTACTTC.